This is a list of T cell receptor beta chains from one sample in a study of blood T cell repertoires in COVID-19. TCRdb's table, derived via immunoSEQ multiplex PCR, lists solely in-frame clones and lacks some. This sample has about 110,000 clones, with roughly 82% found just once. Sequencing was carried out using peripheral blood. The receptors were sampled from a woman over 75 with active or convalescent COVID-19. Both conserved end residues are part of each CDR3. Fields, in order: D gene, clone size, V gene, J gene, CDR3 protein, CDR3 DNA. The D gene is left open where the match is weak. Size tells how often a clone was seen (once, few, many) or the class of an expanded clone, and some rows leave it out.

d_gene: .; abundance: .; v_gene: TRBV23-1; j_gene: TRBJ2-3; CDR3aa: CASKRDEGKVDTQYF; CDR3nt: TGCGCCAGCAAACGGGATGAGGGTAAGGTAGATACGCAGTATTTT
d_gene: TRBD2; abundance: few; v_gene: TRBV6-2/TRBV6-3; j_gene: TRBJ2-7; CDR3aa: CASSSSGWPNEQYF; CDR3nt: TGTGCCAGCAGTTCTAGCGGGTGGCCCAACGAGCAGTACTTC
d_gene: TRBD2; abundance: .; v_gene: TRBV28; j_gene: TRBJ2-7; CDR3aa: CASRGNIAGGDYEQYF; CDR3nt: TGTGCCAGCAGGGGGAATATAGCGGGAGGGGACTACGAGCAGTACTTC
d_gene: .; abundance: .; v_gene: TRBV7-9; j_gene: TRBJ2-7; CDR3aa: CASSISGPYEQYF; CDR3nt: TGTGCCAGCAGCATTAGCGGCCCCTACGAGCAGTACTTC
d_gene: .; abundance: .; v_gene: TRBV6-5; j_gene: TRBJ2-5; CDR3aa: CASSYSHNGYMETQYF; CDR3nt: TGTGCCAGCAGTTACTCCCATAACGGTTATATGGAGACCCAGTACTTC
d_gene: .; abundance: .; v_gene: TRBV20-1; j_gene: TRBJ2-1; CDR3aa: CSASGLLAESSYNEQFF; CDR3nt: TGCAGTGCTAGTGGTTTGTTGGCGGAGAGCTCCTACAATGAGCAGTTCTTC
d_gene: .; abundance: .; v_gene: TRBV14; j_gene: TRBJ2-5; CDR3aa: CASSQLETQYF; CDR3nt: TGTGCCAGCAGCCAACTCGAGACCCAGTACTTC
d_gene: TRBD1; abundance: .; v_gene: TRBV3-1/TRBV3-2; j_gene: TRBJ1-2; CDR3aa: CASSRNRGGYTF; CDR3nt: TGTGCCAGCAGCCGGAACAGGGGAGGCTACACCTTC
d_gene: TRBD2; abundance: few; v_gene: TRBV28; j_gene: TRBJ2-1; CDR3aa: CARTSGNNEQFF; CDR3nt: TGTGCCCGGACTAGCGGGAATAATGAGCAGTTCTTC
d_gene: .; abundance: .; v_gene: TRBV5-6; j_gene: TRBJ2-7; CDR3aa: CASSFNRGYYEQYF; CDR3nt: TGTGCCAGCAGTTTCAATAGGGGGTATTACGAGCAGTACTTC
d_gene: TRBD2; abundance: .; v_gene: TRBV28; j_gene: TRBJ2-3; CDR3aa: CASKPGGITDTQYF; CDR3nt: TGTGCCAGCAAACCGGGAGGGATCACAGATACGCAGTATTTT
d_gene: .; abundance: .; v_gene: TRBV6-5; j_gene: TRBJ1-2; CDR3aa: CASSSADRRIYGYTF; CDR3nt: TGTGCCAGCAGTTCCGCCGACAGGAGGATCTATGGCTACACCTTC
d_gene: TRBD1; abundance: .; v_gene: TRBV4-1; j_gene: TRBJ2-4; CDR3aa: CASSQEGQIAKNIQYF; CDR3nt: TGCGCCAGCAGCCAAGAGGGACAGATAGCCAAAAACATTCAGTACTTC
d_gene: .; abundance: .; v_gene: TRBV2; j_gene: TRBJ2-3; CDR3aa: CASSEGGSTDTQYF; CDR3nt: TGTGCCAGCAGTGAAGGCGGGAGCACAGATACGCAGTATTTT
d_gene: TRBD1; abundance: once; v_gene: TRBV6-5; j_gene: TRBJ2-7; CDR3aa: CASSYSFMGQNYEQYF; CDR3nt: TGTGCCAGCAGTTACTCTTTTATGGGACAGAACTACGAGCAGTACTTC
d_gene: TRBD2; abundance: .; v_gene: TRBV3-1/TRBV3-2; j_gene: TRBJ2-1; CDR3aa: CASSQGSGIQPFF; CDR3nt: TGTGCCAGCAGCCAAGGGAGCGGGATCCAGCCATTCTTC
d_gene: .; abundance: .; v_gene: TRBV15; j_gene: TRBJ2-1; CDR3aa: CATSVFGGGSYNEQFF; CDR3nt: TGTGCCACCAGCGTCTTTGGAGGCGGGTCCTACAATGAGCAGTTCTTC
d_gene: .; abundance: once; v_gene: TRBV10-3; j_gene: TRBJ2-7; CDR3aa: CAITPGGSYEQYF; CDR3nt: TGTGCCATCACCCCCGGAGGATCCTACGAGCAGTACTTC
d_gene: .; abundance: .; v_gene: TRBV5-1; j_gene: TRBJ1-1; CDR3aa: CASSSRADSSTEAFF; CDR3nt: TGCGCCAGCAGCTCCAGAGCCGACAGCTCCACTGAAGCTTTCTTT
d_gene: TRBD2; abundance: .; v_gene: TRBV7-9; j_gene: TRBJ2-3; CDR3aa: CASSLASGRTDTQYF; CDR3nt: TGTGCCAGCAGCTTAGCCAGCGGGAGGACAGATACGCAGTATTTT
d_gene: TRBD1; abundance: .; v_gene: TRBV29-1; j_gene: TRBJ2-5; CDR3aa: CSVEGAETGRLETQYF; CDR3nt: TGCAGCGTTGAAGGGGCGGAGACAGGGCGGTTAGAGACCCAGTACTTC
d_gene: .; abundance: .; v_gene: TRBV9; j_gene: TRBJ2-2; CDR3aa: CASSVSVTHPFANTGELFF; CDR3nt: TGTGCCAGCAGCGTGAGCGTTACACACCCGTTCGCGAACACCGGGGAGCTGTTTTTT
d_gene: .; abundance: .; v_gene: TRBV5-4; j_gene: TRBJ2-5; CDR3aa: CASSLSQDRLETQYF; CDR3nt: TGTGCCAGCAGCTTGAGCCAGGACAGATTAGAGACCCAGTACTTC
d_gene: TRBD1; abundance: once; v_gene: TRBV5-1; j_gene: TRBJ1-2; CDR3aa: CASSRGQGNANYGYTF; CDR3nt: TGCGCCAGCAGCCGGGGACAGGGGAACGCTAACTATGGCTACACCTTC
d_gene: TRBD2; abundance: once; v_gene: TRBV3-1/TRBV3-2; j_gene: TRBJ2-1; CDR3aa: CASSQVGLAGKNEQFF; CDR3nt: TGTGCCAGCAGCCAAGTGGGACTAGCGGGCAAGAATGAGCAGTTCTTC
d_gene: .; abundance: .; v_gene: TRBV4-1; j_gene: TRBJ2-4; CDR3aa: CASSQYGGSKNIQYF; CDR3nt: TGCGCCAGCAGCCAATACGGGGGATCCAAAAACATTCAGTACTTC
d_gene: .; abundance: .; v_gene: TRBV20-1; j_gene: TRBJ1-4; CDR3aa: CSATGNEKLFF; CDR3nt: TGCAGTGCTACGGGAAATGAAAAACTGTTTTTT
d_gene: TRBD1; abundance: .; v_gene: TRBV24-1; j_gene: TRBJ1-4; CDR3aa: CATSDPLETGDEKLFF; CDR3nt: TGTGCCACCAGTGATCCTCTTGAGACAGGGGATGAAAAACTGTTTTTT
d_gene: TRBD1; abundance: .; v_gene: TRBV9; j_gene: TRBJ2-1; CDR3aa: CASSDAGTGNNEQFF; CDR3nt: TGTGCCAGCAGCGACGCCGGGACAGGGAACAATGAGCAGTTCTTC
d_gene: .; abundance: .; v_gene: TRBV6-5; j_gene: TRBJ2-1; CDR3aa: CASNRDTMYNEQFF; CDR3nt: TGTGCCAGCAATCGGGACACAATGTACAATGAGCAGTTCTTC
d_gene: .; abundance: once; v_gene: TRBV25-1; j_gene: TRBJ1-5; CDR3aa: CASSAGNQPQHF; CDR3nt: TGTGCCAGCAGTGCAGGAAATCAGCCCCAGCATTTT
d_gene: .; abundance: .; v_gene: TRBV5-1; j_gene: TRBJ1-2; CDR3aa: CASSLGGGRASGYTF; CDR3nt: TGCGCCAGCAGCTTGGGAGGGGGAAGGGCGAGTGGCTACACCTTC
d_gene: TRBD2; abundance: .; v_gene: TRBV7-2; j_gene: TRBJ2-3; CDR3aa: CASSPLAGGSTDTQYF; CDR3nt: TGTGCCAGCAGCCCTCTAGCGGGTGGGAGCACAGATACGCAGTATTTT
d_gene: .; abundance: .; v_gene: TRBV20-1; j_gene: TRBJ2-7; CDR3aa: CSARAPAEQYF; CDR3nt: TGCAGTGCTAGAGCCCCAGCGGAGCAGTACTTC
d_gene: .; abundance: .; v_gene: TRBV7-9; j_gene: TRBJ1-4; CDR3aa: CASSSAQGFGEKLFF; CDR3nt: TGTGCCAGCAGCTCCGCCCAGGGTTTTGGTGAAAAACTGTTTTTT
d_gene: TRBD1; abundance: .; v_gene: TRBV28; j_gene: TRBJ1-2; CDR3aa: CASSTSTGPYGYTF; CDR3nt: TGTGCCAGCAGTACCTCGACAGGGCCCTATGGCTACACCTTC
d_gene: .; abundance: few; v_gene: TRBV11-1; j_gene: TRBJ2-7; CDR3aa: CASSLEKTVFSYEQYF; CDR3nt: TGTGCCAGCAGCTTAGAAAAGACAGTTTTCTCCTACGAGCAGTACTTC
d_gene: TRBD1; abundance: few; v_gene: TRBV28; j_gene: TRBJ2-7; CDR3aa: CASSFQQGSYEQYF; CDR3nt: TGTGCCAGCAGTTTTCAACAGGGGTCCTACGAGCAGTACTTC
d_gene: TRBD2; abundance: .; v_gene: TRBV25-1; j_gene: TRBJ2-5; CDR3aa: CASSEPGTRETQYF; CDR3nt: TGTGCCAGCAGTGAACCTGGGACTAGAGAGACCCAGTACTTC
d_gene: TRBD1; abundance: .; v_gene: TRBV3-1/TRBV3-2; j_gene: TRBJ1-1; CDR3aa: CASSRKSGGTEAFF; CDR3nt: TGTGCCAGCAGCCGCAAATCAGGGGGGACTGAAGCTTTCTTT
d_gene: .; abundance: few; v_gene: TRBV10-1; j_gene: TRBJ1-6; CDR3aa: CATGPSSSYNSPLHF; CDR3nt: TGCGCCACAGGGCCCTCGAGCTCCTATAATTCACCCCTCCACTTT
d_gene: .; abundance: .; v_gene: TRBV15; j_gene: TRBJ1-5; CDR3aa: CATSRVTVDQPQHF; CDR3nt: TGTGCCACCAGCAGAGTAACAGTAGATCAGCCCCAGCATTTT
d_gene: .; abundance: .; v_gene: TRBV5-1; j_gene: TRBJ2-3; CDR3aa: CASSLARDTQYF; CDR3nt: TGCGCCAGCAGCTTGGCCAGGGATACGCAGTATTTT
d_gene: TRBD1; abundance: .; v_gene: TRBV5-5; j_gene: TRBJ1-1; CDR3aa: CASSQYWGQGLMNTEAFF; CDR3nt: TGTGCCAGCAGCCAGTATTGGGGACAGGGACTTATGAACACTGAAGCTTTCTTT